Presented here are 14 T cell receptor delta chains from one specimen sequenced in a study of γδ T cells in repeated Plasmodium falciparum infection. TCRdb re-called clones from the multiplex PCR reads using CATT. The table has roughly 93,000 delta-chain clones, more than 0.85% seen once; the top ten hold nearly 10%. Gammadelta T cells were flow-sorted from PBMC into Vgamma9/Vdelta2+ and Vdelta2-negative populations for bulk analysis. The sequenced sample consisted of gamma-delta T cells from blood. The receptors were sampled from a pool of human donors (malaria-infected and uninfected, not separated).

Of note for this clone: A far larger clone is a single base away, which makes a read error likely. The sample holds other DNA sequences that translate to the same CDR3. J is TRDJ1 and V is TRDV2; 11 bases fit TRDD3. Here the J gene came from matching the DNA to germline, since TCRdb omits it. Per germline, CDR1 GEAIGNYY and CDR2 EKD. J was trimmed by 6 bases and V by 1 base; bases with no gene match: 3. The CDR3 is 14 amino acids. In DNA form, the CDR3 reads TGTGCCTGTGACACGATGGGGGATACGCATAAACTCATCTTT. Its translation: CACDTMGDTHKLIF.

Of note for this clone: The protein given by TCRdb reflects a much larger clone and differs at residue 11 from this DNA's translation, likely from a read error; the protein shown is the DNA's translation. This rearrangement joins TRDV2 to TRDJ3; 7 positions match TRDD3. Here the J gene came from matching the DNA to germline, since TCRdb omits it. Trimming removed 3 bases from V and 0 bases from J; junction bases left unmatched: 13. CDR1 and CDR2 from the germline V gene are GEAIGNYY and EKD. There are 20 residues in the CDR3. CDR3 region: CACDPIITGEGSWDTRQMFF. DNA of the CDR3: TGTGCCTGTGACCCGATAATTACTGGGGAGGGCTCCTGGGACACCCGACAGATGTTTTTC.

About this clone itself: A junction boundary mismatches the germline segment, possibly from a read error. The CDR3 protein is CALGESPLLGGYADKRIF. DNA for the CDR3: TGTGCTCTTGGGGAATCGCCTCTCCTTGGGGGATACGCCGATAAACGCATCTTT. This rearrangement joins TRDV1 to TRDJ1; 11 positions agree with TRDD3. There are 18 residues in the CDR3. Germline CDR1 TSWWSYY, CDR2 QGS.

This clone came up a few times. TCRdb pairs this DNA with a much larger clone's protein that differs at residue 11, likely a read error; the protein shown was translated from the DNA. This rearrangement joins TRDV1 to TRDJ1; 8 bases are shared with TRDD3. TCRdb is silent on the J gene; assignment here came from matching the DNA to germline. The CDR3 has 25 amino acids. CDR1 is TSWWSYY, CDR2 QGS, per germline. Losses at the gene ends were 3 bases for V and 0 bases for J; bases not matched to a gene: 33. CDR3 DNA sequence: TGTGCTCTTGGGGACCTACGGCCTTCCCGAGCCTACTGGGGGTCTCCCCGCGTGAACACCGATAAACTCATCTTT. Its translation is CALGDLRPSRAYWGSPRVNTDKLIF.

This clone was found many times. A far larger clone is only one base removed, so a read error is likely. The same CDR3 is also encoded by other DNA sequences in this sample. The genes are TRDV2 and TRDJ1, with no clear D. Looked up from germline, CDR1 is GEAIGNYY and CDR2 is EKD. V shed 0 bases and J shed 11 bases, with 18 bases lying between them. The CDR3 loop spans 14 amino acids. CDR3 region: CACDTPFVVGVLIF. The CDR3, as DNA: TGTGCCTGTGACACCCCTTTTGTAGTTGGCGTGCTCATCTTT.

Only a few counts were recorded for this clone. The TCRdb protein, from a much larger clone, departs from this DNA's translation at residue 10, likely by read error; the protein shown derives from the DNA. This chain connects TRDV2 to TRDJ1, with D tentatively TRDD3 (7 bases). V was trimmed by 6 bases and J by 0 bases, leaving 25 bases between them. The CDR3 contains 18 residues. From germline, CDR1 is GEAIGNYY and CDR2 EKD. In nucleotides, the CDR3 is TGTGCCTGTTCTTCCTTGGGTACTGGGGTACCTTACACCGATAAACTCATCTTT. Encoded protein: CACSSLGTGVPYTDKLIF.

This clone was recorded a few times. The protein TCRdb lists belongs to a much larger clone and differs from this DNA's translation at residue 14, which points to a read error; the protein shown is made from the DNA. The chain links TRDV1 to TRDJ1; TRDD3 matches at 8 bases. Trimming at V came to 2 bases and at J to 1 base, leaving 18 bases not matched to a gene. The CDR3 loop spans 20 amino acids. The germline gives CDR1 TSWWSYY, CDR2 QGS. The CDR3, as DNA: TGTGCTCTTGGGGAAAGGCCTGATTGGGGATACAAGGACCGCACCGATAAACTCATCTTT. This codes for CALGERPDWGYKDRTDKLIF.

This clone was observed a handful of times. TCRdb's entry gives the protein of a much larger clone, which mismatches this DNA's translation at residue 8, likely from a read error; the protein reported here is translated from the DNA. This chain uses TRDV1 with TRDJ1; D remains ambiguous. TCRdb lists no J gene, so it was determined here by aligning the DNA to germline. V was clipped by 6 bases and J by 0 bases, with 17 bases between them. Germline CDR1 TSWWSYY, CDR2 QGS. The CDR3 spans 16 residues. CDR3 protein: CALGKFFISYTDKLIF. In nucleotides, the CDR3 is TGTGCTCTTGGAAAGTTCTTCATCTCGTACACCGATAAACTCATCTTT.

A remark on this clone: TCRdb attributes to this sequence the protein of a much larger clone, which differs from the DNA translation at residue 14; a read error is likely, and the protein displayed is translated from the DNA. The J gene has no call, while the V gene is TRDV2. Per germline, CDR1 GEAIGNYY and CDR2 EKD. This CDR3 contains 15 residues. The CDR3 loop reads CACDSLLSHTDKLTF. DNA of the CDR3: TGTGCCTGTGACTCACTACTTTCCCACACCGATAAACTCACCTTT.

Concerning this clone: The protein TCRdb gives is from a much larger clone and does not agree with this DNA's translation at residue 14, likely a read error; the protein shown here comes from the DNA. The rearrangement links TRDV2 to TRDJ1; TRDD3 matches at 9 bases. No J segment appears in TCRdb, so it was assigned here by matching the sequence to germline. Germline loops: CDR1 GEAIGNYY, CDR2 EKD. The CDR3 consists of 20 residues. Trimming cost V 0 bases and J 4 bases; bases outside gene matches: 20. The CDR3 here is CACDTVGVLGDERGDDKLIF. As DNA, the CDR3 is TGTGCCTGTGACACCGTGGGCGTGCTGGGGGATGAACGCGGCGACGATAAACTCATCTTT.

On this clone itself: The protein TCRdb lists belongs to a much larger clone and differs from this DNA's translation at residue 3, which points to a read error; the protein shown is made from the DNA. The chain uses TRDV2 and TRDJ1; 9 bases line up with TRDD3. The J gene, absent from TCRdb, was called here by matching the DNA to germline. Germline assignment: CDR1 GEAIGNYY and CDR2 EKD. The CDR3 totals 15 residues. The CDR3 region has the DNA TGTGCCTATGACACCGTGGGGGATAGGGGCGATAAACTCATCTTT. Amino acid sequence: CAYDTVGDRGDKLIF.

A remark on this clone: TCRdb records a much larger clone's protein for this DNA, with a difference at residue 7 that likely arises from a read error; the protein given is the translation of the DNA. The chain has TRDV1 and TRDJ1; 12 nucleotides line up with TRDD3. Germline V CDR1 and CDR2: TSWWSYY, QGS. V trimming: 2 bases; J trimming: 0 bases; junction bases outside the gene matches: 16. CDR3 length: 21 residues. The CDR3 sequence: CALGEWSWGIRRPPYTDKLIF. The CDR3 nucleotides read TGTGCTCTTGGGGAATGGAGCTGGGGGATACGTCGGCCACCGTACACCGATAAACTCATCTTT.

This clone was found a few times. The translation of this DNA and the TCRdb protein of a much larger clone differ at residue 3, probably owing to a read error; the protein shown here is translated from the DNA. The rearrangement links TRDV2 to TRDJ1, with TRDD3 matching 12 bases. Matching the DNA to germline supplied the J gene, which TCRdb does not give. The CDR3 consists of 17 residues. From germline, CDR1 is GEAIGNYY and CDR2 EKD. The CDR3 DNA is TGTGCCCGTGACTCGATTCTACTGGGGGATACCCCCGATAAACTCATCTTT. Its protein is CARDSILLGDTPDKLIF.

As for this clone: The TCRdb protein comes from a much larger clone and disagrees with this DNA's translation at residue 13, likely due to a read error; the protein given here is derived from the DNA. The rearrangement uses TRDV1 and TRDJ1; perhaps TRDD2 as D (5 bases). Because TCRdb records no J gene, it was assigned here through a match of the DNA to germline. V shed 3 bases and J shed 3 bases, with 23 bases lying between them. This CDR3 is 18 amino acids long. CDR1 is TSWWSYY and CDR2 is QGS in the germline V gene. The CDR3 nucleotides are TGTGCTCTTGGGGACTTTCCACCGTTTCCTGGTCGACCCGATAAACTCATCTTT. This codes for CALGDFPPFPGRPDKLIF.